The sequence of this T cell receptor beta chain was determined in a study of response to subunit inactivated influenza vaccine. Note on this clonotype: What it binds is not known.

The CDR3 has 16 residues. Trimming took off 0 bases at V and 0 bases at J, with 11 bases between the two ends. Findings of the study overall: Each seasonal influenza vaccination, the authors suggested, recruits few new T cells.

One entry per CDR3 protein, called by TCRdb with MiXCR from the RT-PCR reads. Counted here are roughly 630,000 distinct CDR3 sequences, about 15% occurring once; the ten biggest clones make up less than 8.5%. The clonotype was recovered from a man aged 45-65 years who received an inactivated influenza vaccine. The material was PBMCs from blood, obtained roughly 15 days before vaccination. V usage is TRBV12-3 or TRBV12-4 and J usage is TRBJ2-5; D uncertain. CDR3 sequence (DNA): TGTGCCAGCAGTTTAGCCGGAAGCCAGGACCAAGAGACCCAGTACTTC. Its translation: CASSLAGSQDQETQYF.